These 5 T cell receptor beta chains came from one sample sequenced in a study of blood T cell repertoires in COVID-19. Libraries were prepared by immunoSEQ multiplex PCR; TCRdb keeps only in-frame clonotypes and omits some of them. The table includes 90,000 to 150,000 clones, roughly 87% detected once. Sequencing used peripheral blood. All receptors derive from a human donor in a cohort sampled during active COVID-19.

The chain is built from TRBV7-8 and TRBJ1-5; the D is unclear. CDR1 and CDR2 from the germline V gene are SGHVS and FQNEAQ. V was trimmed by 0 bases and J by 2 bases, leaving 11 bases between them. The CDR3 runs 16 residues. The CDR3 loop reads CASSLAWNGGNQPQHF. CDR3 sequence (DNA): TGTGCCAGCAGCTTAGCATGGAACGGAGGCAATCAGCCCCAGCATTTT.

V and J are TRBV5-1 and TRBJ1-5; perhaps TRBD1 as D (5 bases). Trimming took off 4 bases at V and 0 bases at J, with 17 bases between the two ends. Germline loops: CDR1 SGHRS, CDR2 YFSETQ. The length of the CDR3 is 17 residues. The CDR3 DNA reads TGCGCCAGCAGCCCCGGAAGGGACTCGGGTAGCAATCAGCCCCAGCATTTT. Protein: CASSPGRDSGSNQPQHF.

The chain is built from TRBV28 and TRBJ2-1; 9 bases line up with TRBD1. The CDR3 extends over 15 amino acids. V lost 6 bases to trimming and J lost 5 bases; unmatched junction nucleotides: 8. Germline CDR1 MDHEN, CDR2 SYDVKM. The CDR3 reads CASRRAGQGDNEQFF. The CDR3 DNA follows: TGTGCCAGCAGGCGGGCGGGACAGGGAGACAATGAGCAGTTCTTC.

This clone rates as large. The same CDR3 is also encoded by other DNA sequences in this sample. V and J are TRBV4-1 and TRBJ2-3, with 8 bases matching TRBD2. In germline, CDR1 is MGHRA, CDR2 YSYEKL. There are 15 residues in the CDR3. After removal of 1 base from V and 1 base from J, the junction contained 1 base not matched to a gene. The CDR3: CASSQGRGGTDTQYF. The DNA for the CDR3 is TGCGCCAGCAGCCAAGGGCGGGGGGGCACAGATACGCAGTATTTT.

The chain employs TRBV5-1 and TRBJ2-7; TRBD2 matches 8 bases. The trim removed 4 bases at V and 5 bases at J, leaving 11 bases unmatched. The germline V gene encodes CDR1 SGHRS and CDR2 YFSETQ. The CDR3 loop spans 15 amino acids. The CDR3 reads CASSNGGTRDHEQYF. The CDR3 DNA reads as TGCGCCAGCAGCAATGGCGGGACTAGGGATCACGAGCAGTACTTC. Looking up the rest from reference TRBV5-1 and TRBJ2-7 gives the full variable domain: KAGVTQTPRYLIKTRGQQVTLSCSPISGHRSVSWYQQTPGQGLQFLFEYFSETQRNKGNFPGRFSGRQFSNSRSEMNVSTLELGDSALYLCASSNGGTRDHEQYFGPGTRLTVT.